Detailed here is one TCR beta chain. Its target is unknown. This sample is part of a study of glioma-infiltrating T cells after dendritic cell vaccination. Study results and caveats: Only a small number of patients had complete blood and tumor samples.

The immunoSEQ assay amplified TCRB CDR3 from up to roughly 2 ug DNA. Primers: 60 V beta forward and 13 J beta reverse. Sequencing was performed with immunoSEQ multiplex PCR; in TCRdb, only in-frame clones are kept and a portion is missing. This sample has 80,000 to 95,000 clones; roughly 84% occur once, and the top ten carry 2.5% to 3%. Germline-derived CDR1 and CDR2 are SQVTM and ANQGSEA. This CDR3 is 12 amino acids long. V was trimmed by 1 base and J by 4 bases, leaving 5 bases between them. Patients had residual fresh-frozen tumor tissue and more than two years of survival data. This TCR came from a human donor with glioblastoma. V gene TRBV29-1 combines with J gene TRBJ2-1; D is ambiguous. This material consisted of blood, taken before dendritic cell vaccination. The CDR3 protein is CSVEGRYNEQFF. In nucleotides, the CDR3 is TGCAGCGTTGAAGGGCGGTACAATGAGCAGTTCTTC.